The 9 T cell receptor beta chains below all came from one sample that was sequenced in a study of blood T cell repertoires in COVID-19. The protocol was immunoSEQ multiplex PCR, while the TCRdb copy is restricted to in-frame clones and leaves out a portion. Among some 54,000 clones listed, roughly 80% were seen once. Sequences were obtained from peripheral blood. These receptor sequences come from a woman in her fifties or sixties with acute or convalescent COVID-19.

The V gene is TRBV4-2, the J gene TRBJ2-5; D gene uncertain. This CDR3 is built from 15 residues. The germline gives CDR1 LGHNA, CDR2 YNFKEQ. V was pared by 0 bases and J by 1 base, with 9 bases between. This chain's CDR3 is CASSQDLRSQETQYF. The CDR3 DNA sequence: TGTGCCAGCAGCCAAGATCTTCGTAGCCAAGAGACCCAGTACTTC.

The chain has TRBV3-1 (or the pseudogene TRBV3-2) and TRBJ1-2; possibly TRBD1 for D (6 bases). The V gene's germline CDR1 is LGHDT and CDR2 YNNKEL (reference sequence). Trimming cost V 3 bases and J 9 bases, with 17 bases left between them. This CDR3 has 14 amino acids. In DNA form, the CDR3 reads TGTGCCAGCAGCCAGGGAGGGGGACCCGGTAGCTACACCTTC. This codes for CASSQGGGPGSYTF.

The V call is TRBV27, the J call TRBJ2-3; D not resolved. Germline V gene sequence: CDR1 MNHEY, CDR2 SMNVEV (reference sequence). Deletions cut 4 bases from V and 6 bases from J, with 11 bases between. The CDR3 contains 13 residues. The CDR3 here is CASSSGIWDTQYF. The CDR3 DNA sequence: TGTGCCAGCAGTTCAGGTATTTGGGATACGCAGTATTTT.

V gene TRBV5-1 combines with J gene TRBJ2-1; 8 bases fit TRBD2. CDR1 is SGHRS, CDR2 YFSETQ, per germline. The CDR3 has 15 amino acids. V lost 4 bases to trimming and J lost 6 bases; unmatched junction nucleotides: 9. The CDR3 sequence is CASSTTGTRLNEQFF. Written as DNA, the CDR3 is TGCGCCAGCAGCACTACCGGGACTAGACTCAATGAGCAGTTCTTC.

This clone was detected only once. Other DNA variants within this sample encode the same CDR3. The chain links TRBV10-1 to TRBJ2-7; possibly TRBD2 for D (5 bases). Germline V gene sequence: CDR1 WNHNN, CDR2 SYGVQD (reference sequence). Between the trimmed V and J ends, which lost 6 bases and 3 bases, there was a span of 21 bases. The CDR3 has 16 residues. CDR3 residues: CASRVSEGCTFYEQYF. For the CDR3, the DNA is TGCGCCAGCAGGGTCTCCGAGGGTTGTACATTCTACGAGCAGTACTTC.

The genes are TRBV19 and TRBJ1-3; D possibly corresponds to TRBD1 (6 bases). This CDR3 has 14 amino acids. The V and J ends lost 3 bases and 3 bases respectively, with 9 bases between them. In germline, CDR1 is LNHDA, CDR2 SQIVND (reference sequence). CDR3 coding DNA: TGTGCCAGTAGTATGGCCAGGGGTGGAAACACCATATATTTT. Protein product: CASSMARGGNTIYF.

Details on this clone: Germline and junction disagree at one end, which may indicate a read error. The CDR3 region is CASSPHTGTGGKQPQHF. CDR3 DNA sequence: TGTGCCAGCAGTCCGCATACGGGCACAGGGGGCAAACAGCCCCAGCATTTT. The J gene is TRBJ1-5, the V gene TRBV28; 9 bases are shared with TRBD1. CDR3 length: 17 amino acids. Germline CDR1 and CDR2: MDHEN and SYDVKM.

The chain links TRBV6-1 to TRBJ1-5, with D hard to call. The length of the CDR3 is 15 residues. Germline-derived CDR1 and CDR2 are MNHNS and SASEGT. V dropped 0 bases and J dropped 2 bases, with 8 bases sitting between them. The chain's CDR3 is CASSEALIGNQPQHF. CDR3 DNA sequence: TGTGCCAGCAGTGAAGCGCTTATAGGCAATCAGCCCCAGCATTTT.

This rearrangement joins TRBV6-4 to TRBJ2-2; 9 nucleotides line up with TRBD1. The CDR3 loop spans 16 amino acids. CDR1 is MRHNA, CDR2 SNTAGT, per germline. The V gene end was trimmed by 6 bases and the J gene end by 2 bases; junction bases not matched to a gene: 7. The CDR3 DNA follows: TGTGCCAGCAGCCGCACAGGGGGCCTTAACACCGGGGAGCTGTTTTTT. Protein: CASSRTGGLNTGELFF.